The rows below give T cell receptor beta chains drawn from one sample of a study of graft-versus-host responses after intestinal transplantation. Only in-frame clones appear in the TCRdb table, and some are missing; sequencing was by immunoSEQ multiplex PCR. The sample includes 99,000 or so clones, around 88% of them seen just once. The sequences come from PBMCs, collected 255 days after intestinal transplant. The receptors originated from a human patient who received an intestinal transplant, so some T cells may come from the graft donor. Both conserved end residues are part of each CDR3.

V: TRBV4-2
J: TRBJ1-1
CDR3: CASSQEIMRTGGRAFF

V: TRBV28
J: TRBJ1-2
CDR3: CASSLSAVHGYTF

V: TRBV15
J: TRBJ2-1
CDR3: CATSREVGAYNEQFF

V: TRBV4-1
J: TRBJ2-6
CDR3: CASSHLGQPSGANVLTF

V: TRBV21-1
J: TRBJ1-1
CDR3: CASSKWGFSLNTEAFF

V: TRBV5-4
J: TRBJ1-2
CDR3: CASRPYNRALDGYTF

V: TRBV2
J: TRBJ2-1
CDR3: CASSPLAGGPYNEQFF

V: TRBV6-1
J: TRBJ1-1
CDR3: CASRGTGMIEAFF

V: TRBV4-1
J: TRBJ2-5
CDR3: CASSHSWGSGGYQETQYF

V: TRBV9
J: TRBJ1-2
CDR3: CASSPREWGRDGYTF

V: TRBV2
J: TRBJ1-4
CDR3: CASSPGQGNEKLFF

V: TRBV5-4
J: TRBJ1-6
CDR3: CASSYDSYSPLHF

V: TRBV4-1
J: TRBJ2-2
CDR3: CASSHPHGLAGTGELFF

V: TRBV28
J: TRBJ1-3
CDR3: CATRTGAGNTIYF

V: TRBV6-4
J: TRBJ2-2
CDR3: CASSPQDTGELFF

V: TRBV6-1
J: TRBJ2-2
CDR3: CASSELAGDTGELFF

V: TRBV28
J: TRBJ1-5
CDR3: CASSKRGLGGNQPQHF

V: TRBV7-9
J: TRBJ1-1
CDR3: CASSLSYTEAFF

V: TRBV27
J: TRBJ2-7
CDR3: CASSAAAGPPYEQYF

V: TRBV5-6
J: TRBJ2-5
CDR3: CASSPRVRRKTQYF

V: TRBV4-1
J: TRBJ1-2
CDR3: CASSQAGTETGYTF

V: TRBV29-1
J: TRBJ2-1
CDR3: CSVEGRPRGGYNEQFF

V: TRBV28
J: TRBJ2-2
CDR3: CASSPLPDWKNTGELFF

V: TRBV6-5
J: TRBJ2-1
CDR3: CASSYNNFNEQFF

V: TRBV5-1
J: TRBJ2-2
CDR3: CASSFRTGDTGELFF

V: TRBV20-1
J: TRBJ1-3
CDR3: CSASLGNTIYF

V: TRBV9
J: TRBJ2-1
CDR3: CASSVTQYNEQFF

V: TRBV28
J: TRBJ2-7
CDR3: CASQVKGGPGYYEQYF

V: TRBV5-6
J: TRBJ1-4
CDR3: CASSLVGGVAEEKLFF

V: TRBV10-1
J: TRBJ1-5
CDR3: CASSDRGDQPQHF

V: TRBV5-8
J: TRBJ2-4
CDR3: CASSSREGGTKNIQYF

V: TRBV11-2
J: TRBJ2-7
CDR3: CASSMSGTPYEQYF

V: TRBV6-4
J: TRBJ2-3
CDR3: CASSDSSGNTDTQYF

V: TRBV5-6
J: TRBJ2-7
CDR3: CASSLEPPRNEQYF

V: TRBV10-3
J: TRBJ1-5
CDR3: CAIGGTGGSSNQPQHF

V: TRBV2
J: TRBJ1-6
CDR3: CATGEGSPLHF

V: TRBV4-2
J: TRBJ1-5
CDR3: CASSQDNDRFQPQHF

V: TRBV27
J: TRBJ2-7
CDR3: CASRPLGLPSYEQYF

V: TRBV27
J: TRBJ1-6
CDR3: CASSRGGNLSNSPLHF

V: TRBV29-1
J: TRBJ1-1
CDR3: CSASPGQAEAFF

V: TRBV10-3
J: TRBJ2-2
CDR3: CAIRGSGRAGGTGELFF

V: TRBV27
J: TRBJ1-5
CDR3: CVRRLPGNQPQHF

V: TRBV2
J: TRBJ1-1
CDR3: CASSEGGIGTEAFF